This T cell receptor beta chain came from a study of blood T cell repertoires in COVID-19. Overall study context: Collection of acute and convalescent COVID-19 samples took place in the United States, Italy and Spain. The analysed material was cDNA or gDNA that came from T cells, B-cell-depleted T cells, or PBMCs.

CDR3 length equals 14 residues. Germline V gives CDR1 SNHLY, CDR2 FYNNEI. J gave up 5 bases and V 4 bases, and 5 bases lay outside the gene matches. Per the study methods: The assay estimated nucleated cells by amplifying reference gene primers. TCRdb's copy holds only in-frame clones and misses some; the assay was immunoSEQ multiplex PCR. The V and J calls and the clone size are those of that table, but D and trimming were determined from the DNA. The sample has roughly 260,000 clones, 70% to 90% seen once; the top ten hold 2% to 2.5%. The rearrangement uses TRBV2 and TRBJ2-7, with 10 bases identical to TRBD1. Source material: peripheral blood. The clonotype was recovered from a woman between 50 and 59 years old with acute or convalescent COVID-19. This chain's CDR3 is CASSGQGAADEQYF. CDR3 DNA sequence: TGTGCCAGCAGTGGACAGGGGGCCGCCGACGAGCAGTACTTC.